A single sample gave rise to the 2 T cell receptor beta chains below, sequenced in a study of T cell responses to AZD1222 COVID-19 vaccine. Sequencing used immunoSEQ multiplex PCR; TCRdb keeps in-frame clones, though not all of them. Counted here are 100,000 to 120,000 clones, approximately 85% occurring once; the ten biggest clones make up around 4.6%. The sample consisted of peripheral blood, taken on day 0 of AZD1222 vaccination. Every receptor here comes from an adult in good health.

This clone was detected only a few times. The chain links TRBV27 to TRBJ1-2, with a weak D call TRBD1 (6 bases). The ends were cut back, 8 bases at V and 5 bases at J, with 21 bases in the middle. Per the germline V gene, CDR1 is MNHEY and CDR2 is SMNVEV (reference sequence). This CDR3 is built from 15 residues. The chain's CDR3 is CASLPDTGRGYGYTF. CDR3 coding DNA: TGTGCCAGCCTACCCGATACAGGGAGGGGGTATGGCTACACCTTC.

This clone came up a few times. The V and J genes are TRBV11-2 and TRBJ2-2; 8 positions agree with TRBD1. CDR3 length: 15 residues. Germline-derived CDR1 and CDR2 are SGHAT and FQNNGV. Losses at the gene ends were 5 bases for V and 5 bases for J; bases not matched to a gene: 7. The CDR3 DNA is TGTGCCAGCAGCAGTGACAGGGGCCGGACCGGGGAGCTGTTTTTT. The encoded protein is CASSSDRGRTGELFF.